The TCR beta chain described here comes from a study of metastatic and nonmetastatic thyroid tumors. Overall study: Thyroid patients, malignant and benign, had repertoires compared across blood and tumor or nodule tissue.

Each patient went into thyroid surgery without having received any treatment. In the original processing: Built for papillary thyroid cancer, a distant-metastasis classifier drew on CDR3 differences across clinicopathological groups. TCRdb called clones again from the PCR reads with MiXCR. The V and J calls were not made by the authors but by TCRdb's processing. The repertoire has around 53,000 clones, roughly 20% of them found once; the top ten carry approximately 4%. General study points: Benign nodules were reported to have significantly lower TCR beta diversity than malignant thyroid tumors, in blood and tumor.

This CDR3 comprises 15 residues. Germline CDR1 SGHTA, CDR2 FQGTGA. With V trimmed by 5 bases and J by 9 bases, 13 bases remained unmatched. This clone was found a few times. Its cognate antigen is unknown. The receptor's source is a female donor with papillary thyroid cancer or a benign thyroid nodule (not recorded which). Some clones in this sample may be carry-over from other donors' samples. Sequencing input: blood. V gene TRBV7-3 combines with J gene TRBJ2-1; 7 bases map to TRBD2. In DNA, the CDR3 is TGTGCCAGCAGCGCGGTTCTAGCGGTGGGGGGTGAGCAGTTCTTC. It yields the protein CASSAVLAVGGEQFF.